Shown below are 10 T cell receptor beta chains from a single sample sequenced in a study of OX40 agonist ivuxolimab in advanced cancers. Clones were read by immunoSEQ multiplex PCR, and TCRdb kept only the in-frame ones, dropping some. This sample has 9,500 to 15,000 clones, with approximately 69% found just once. Sequenced here: CD4+ or CD8+ T cells sorted from blood, sampled in a trial of the OX40 agonist ivuxolimab. These receptors came from an adult with an advanced solid tumor such as melanoma, head and neck, liver or kidney cancer.

This clone has a handful of counts. The J gene is TRBJ2-2, the V gene TRBV6-1; D may match TRBD1 or TRBD2 (6 bases each). V was shortened by 2 bases and J by 7 bases, with 17 bases between the two germline ends. Per germline, CDR1 MNHNS and CDR2 SASEGT. The length of the CDR3 is 16 residues. CDR3 coding DNA: TGTGCCAGCAGTGAATCCCCCGGGGGCGCGATCGGGGAGCTGTTTTTT. Its translation is CASSESPGGAIGELFF.

The chain employs TRBV19 and TRBJ2-6; perhaps TRBD1 as D (5 bases). Germline-derived CDR1 and CDR2 are LNHDA and SQIVND (reference sequence). Trimming cost V 6 bases and J 3 bases, with 9 bases left between them. This CDR3 has 14 amino acids. Here the CDR3 reads CASRDRIGANVLTF. In DNA, the CDR3 is TGTGCCAGTAGAGACAGAATTGGGGCCAACGTCCTGACTTTC.

This clone has a handful of counts. This chain uses TRBV6-5 with TRBJ1-4, with 10 bases lining up with TRBD1. This CDR3 comprises 12 residues. J was trimmed by 8 bases and V by 11 bases; bases with no gene match: 5. In germline, CDR1 is MNHEY, CDR2 SVGAGI. The chain's CDR3 is CAAGTGDEKLFF. CDR3 DNA sequence: TGTGCCGCCGGGACAGGGGACGAAAAACTGTTTTTT.

V is TRBV11-2 and J is TRBJ1-1; D remains ambiguous. Between the trimmed V and J ends, which lost 5 bases and 2 bases, there was a span of 15 bases. The CDR3 is made up of 15 amino acids. The V gene's germline CDR1 is SGHAT and CDR2 FQNNGV. The CDR3 DNA reads as TGTGCCAGCAGCCCGTTGGCGGGGATTAACACTGAAGCTTTCTTT. This sequence encodes CASSPLAGINTEAFF.

The chain uses TRBV14 and TRBJ2-3; a weak D match, TRBD2 (5 bases). CDR1 SGHDN and CDR2 FVKESK come from the germline V gene. The CDR3 length is 15 residues. The germline V and J ends were trimmed by 6 bases and 0 bases, with 13 bases remaining between them. The CDR3 nucleotides are TGTGCCAGCAGTCCCTGGGGAGTCAGCACAGATACGCAGTATTTT. Translated: CASSPWGVSTDTQYF.

The table lists this clone with a few counts. The V and J genes are TRBV21-1 and TRBJ1-1; the table's D call, TRBD1, has no DNA check behind it. TRBV21-1 is noted as a pseudogene. This CDR3 has 14 residues. CDR3 amino acids: CASSKAAGSTEAFF. In DNA form, the CDR3 reads TGTGCCAGCAGCAAAGCTGCAGGGTCCACTGAAGCTTTCTTT.

The chain links TRBV19 to TRBJ2-7; D is uncertain. Trimming took 6 bases from V and 1 from J, leaving 13 bases between them. The germline V gene has CDR1 LNHDA and CDR2 SQIVND (reference sequence). This CDR3 comprises 14 residues. The CDR3 sequence is CASSGFLGSYEQYF. As DNA, the CDR3 is TGTGCCAGTAGCGGTTTCCTGGGGTCCTACGAGCAGTACTTC.

CDR3 protein: CASSLITGTGARETQYF. In DNA, the CDR3 is TGTGCCAGCAGTTTAATTACCGGGACAGGGGCTCGGGAGACCCAGTACTTC. This chain joins TRBV28 and TRBJ2-5; 10 nucleotides line up with TRBD1. V gave up 2 bases and J gave up 5 bases; unmatched junction bases: 11. This CDR3 spans 17 amino acids. Germline CDR1 reads MDHEN; CDR2 reads SYDVKM. Full variable domain (remainder filled in from reference TRBV28 and TRBJ2-5): DVKVTQSSRYLVKRTGEKVFLECVQDMDHENMFWYRQDPGLGLRLIYFSYDVKMKEKGDIPEGYSVSREKKERFSLILESASTNQTSMYLCASSLITGTGARETQYFGPGTRLLVL.

CDR3 protein: CASSWVREETQYF. DNA of the CDR3: TGTGCCAGCAGTTGGGTCAGAGAAGAGACCCAGTACTTC. The chain combines TRBV6-6 with TRBJ2-5; D uncertain. The CDR3 length is 13 residues. Germline V gene data show CDR1 as MNHNY and CDR2 as SVGAGI (reference sequence). The V end was cut by 4 bases, the J end by 3 bases, with 9 bases between.

The chain joins TRBV14 to TRBJ2-7; possible D gene TRBD1, 5 bases. The CDR3 sequence is 16 residues long. The V and J ends lost 0 bases and 2 bases respectively, with 14 bases between them. The germline CDR1 and CDR2 sequences are SGHDN and FVKESK. This chain's CDR3 is CASSQDPAGFPYEQYF. The CDR3 coding sequence is TGTGCCAGCAGCCAAGATCCGGCAGGGTTCCCCTACGAGCAGTACTTC.